Below are 22 T cell receptor beta chains sequenced from a single sample in a study of T cell changes during pregnancy in multiple sclerosis. Produced via immunoSEQ multiplex PCR; TCRdb's table is partial and in-frame only. The sample contains tens of thousands of clones, 94% of which appear only once. The sample in question was peripheral blood, obtained in the second trimester of pregnancy. The receptors shown here come from a female donor in good health, enrolled as a control in a pregnancy study.

In the case of this clone: Relative to the germline gene, one junction end is altered; a read error may explain this. CDR3 loop: CASSPTGINTEAFF. In nucleotides, the CDR3 is TGTGCCAGTTCACCAACGGGTATTAACACTGAAGCTTTCTTT. The V and J genes are TRBV18 and TRBJ1-1; D unclear. The germline V gene encodes CDR1 KGHSH and CDR2 LQKENI. This CDR3 is 14 amino acids long.

The chain links TRBV5-5 to TRBJ2-3, with 11 nucleotides matching TRBD2. The CDR3 is 16 amino acids. Germline CDR1 is SGHKS and CDR2 is YYEKEE (reference sequence). V lost 2 bases, J lost 4 bases, and 6 bases stayed unmatched. CDR3 in DNA: TGTGCCAGCAGCTTAACTAGCGGGAGATCAGCAGATACGCAGTATTTT. Protein: CASSLTSGRSADTQYF. Full variable domain (missing parts from reference TRBV5-5 and TRBJ2-3): DAGVTQSPTHLIKTRGQQVTLRCSPISGHKSVSWYQQVLGQGPQFIFQYYEKEERGRGNFPDRFSARQFPNYSSELNVNALLLGDSALYLCASSLTSGRSADTQYFGPGTRLTVL.

This clone appeared a single time. This rearrangement joins TRBV4-1 to TRBJ1-3, with TRBD1 as a possible D gene (6 bases). The length of the CDR3 is 19 residues. Per the germline V gene, CDR1 is MGHRA and CDR2 is YSYEKL. V gave up 0 bases and J gave up 4 bases, with 22 bases separating them. This CDR3 reads CASSQDPGPSLRGGNTIYF. CDR3 bases: TGCGCCAGCAGCCAAGATCCAGGGCCCTCGCTAAGGGGGGGAAACACCATATATTTT.

CDR3 bases: TGTGCCAGCCGTAAACTAGCGGGAGTCACCGGGGAGCTGTTTTTT. Translating gives CASRKLAGVTGELFF. The chain is built from TRBV2 and TRBJ2-2, with 11 bases aligning to TRBD2. CDR1 is SNHLY, CDR2 FYNNEI, per germline. This CDR3 comprises 15 residues. J was trimmed by 4 bases and V by 8 bases; bases with no gene match: 6.

The V call is TRBV18, the J call TRBJ1-1; maybe TRBD1 (5 bases). The CDR3 covers 14 residues. In germline, CDR1 is KGHSH, CDR2 LQKENI. V dropped 2 bases and J dropped 2 bases, with 9 bases sitting between them. The CDR3 coding sequence is TGTGCCAGCTCACCAGACAGATTCAACACTGAAGCTTTCTTT. It yields the protein CASSPDRFNTEAFF.

This chain uses TRBV28 with TRBJ2-3; 9 bases line up with TRBD1. V dropped 0 bases and J dropped 3; count of bases not matched to a gene: 1. CDR3 length: 15 residues. Germline assignment: CDR1 MDHEN and CDR2 SYDVKM. The chain's CDR3 is CASSLWGQGTDTQYF. In DNA form, the CDR3 reads TGTGCCAGCAGTTTATGGGGACAGGGAACAGATACGCAGTATTTT.

The chain has TRBV10-2 and TRBJ2-1, with 8 bases fitting TRBD2. With 6 bases clipped from V and 8 bases from J, the junction kept 12 bases outside the gene matches. From germline, CDR1 is WSHSY and CDR2 SAAADI. The CDR3 is 15 residues long. This chain's CDR3 is CASRAGGLVFHEQFF. In DNA form, the CDR3 reads TGCGCCAGCAGGGCGGGAGGTCTTGTTTTCCATGAGCAGTTCTTC.

This clone was seen a handful of times. Here the CDR3 reads CASNPPYTDTQYF. For the CDR3, the DNA is TGTGCCAGCAACCCACCCTACACAGATACGCAGTATTTT. This chain links TRBV2 with TRBJ2-3; unclear D gene. V was trimmed by 7 bases and J by 2 bases, leaving 10 bases between them. This CDR3 comprises 13 residues. CDR1 SNHLY and CDR2 FYNNEI come from the germline V gene.

The rearrangement uses TRBV2 and TRBJ1-5; D is possibly TRBD1 (6 bases). The germline V gene encodes CDR1 SNHLY and CDR2 FYNNEI. There are 13 residues in the CDR3. V lost 0 bases to trimming and J lost 16 bases, with 16 bases between them. The CDR3 nucleotides read TGTGCCAGCAGTGAAGCGCGATGGGACAACCTACATTTT. This translates into CASSEARWDNLHF.

V usage is TRBV6-5 and J usage is TRBJ2-1; the D is unclear. Germline V gene lookup returns CDR1 MNHEY and CDR2 SVGAGI. This CDR3 contains 11 residues. V was shortened by 8 bases and J by 9 bases, with 11 bases between the two germline ends. This chain's CDR3 is CASSRGGEQFF. In DNA, the CDR3 is TGTGCCAGCTCGCGAGGCGGTGAGCAGTTCTTC.

The V call is TRBV11-3, the J call TRBJ2-2; D uncertain. V lost 8 bases and J lost 0, with 4 bases in between. Germline loops: CDR1 SGHNT, CDR2 YENEEA. This CDR3 is 12 amino acids long. CDR3 coding DNA: TGTGCCAGCGGGCCGAACACCGGGGAGCTGTTTTTT. This sequence encodes CASGPNTGELFF.

V is TRBV6-1 and J is TRBJ1-5, with no clear D. The CDR3 is made up of 15 amino acids. CDR1 is MNHNS, CDR2 SASEGT, per germline. Trimming removed 3 bases from V and 6 bases from J, with 15 bases in between. The CDR3 spells CASSDWFGVSQPQHF. Written as DNA, the CDR3 is TGTGCCAGCAGTGACTGGTTCGGGGTTAGTCAGCCCCAGCATTTT.

This chain uses TRBV27 with TRBJ2-3; 9 positions agree with TRBD2. The CDR3 loop spans 18 amino acids. Germline CDR1 reads MNHEY; CDR2 reads SMNVEV (reference sequence). V trimming: 3 bases; J trimming: 2 bases; junction bases outside the gene matches: 12. The CDR3 DNA reads TGTGCCAGCAGTTTGTCTAGCGGGATTTGGGGGTTCACAGATACGCAGTATTTT. Amino acid sequence: CASSLSSGIWGFTDTQYF.

The gene calls are TRBV19 and TRBJ2-1, with a possible D match to TRBD1 (6 bases). The germline V gene encodes CDR1 LNHDA and CDR2 SQIVND (reference sequence). V was trimmed by 3 bases and J by 2 bases, leaving 14 bases between them. The CDR3 spans 16 residues. CDR3 DNA: TGTGCCAGTAGTATCGGACGAGGGGGTACCTACAATGAGCAGTTCTTC. As protein: CASSIGRGGTYNEQFF.

This clone has just one count. The J gene is TRBJ2-7, the V gene TRBV15; D remains unclear. There are 15 residues in the CDR3. The germline V gene encodes CDR1 LNHNV and CDR2 YYDKDF (reference sequence). Trimming removed 1 base at V and 0 bases at J, with 10 bases between. In DNA, the CDR3 is TGTGCCACCAGCAGAGTCGAGGTAGGCTCCTACGAGCAGTACTTC. Translating gives CATSRVEVGSYEQYF.

V gene TRBV4-1 combines with J gene TRBJ2-7; TRBD1 aligns across 8 bases. Per the germline V gene, CDR1 is MGHRA and CDR2 is YSYEKL. The J segment lost 5 bases and the V segment lost 4 bases, leaving 7 bases of the junction unmatched. This CDR3 contains 14 residues. CDR3 DNA: TGCGCCAGCAGCCCTACCCAGGGGGCGAACGAGCAGTACTTC. Amino acid sequence: CASSPTQGANEQYF.

The chain recombines TRBV7-9 with TRBJ2-6; TRBD1 might be the D (6 bases). The CDR3 is made up of 15 amino acids. V dropped 5 bases and J dropped 1 base, with 9 bases sitting between them. In germline, CDR1 is SEHNR, CDR2 FQNEAQ (reference sequence). The DNA of the CDR3 is TGTGCCAGCAGCCGTGGACAGTCTGGGGCCAACGTCCTGACTTTC. As protein: CASSRGQSGANVLTF.

CDR3: CASSLSILGNYEQYF. The DNA of the CDR3 is TGTGCCAGCAGTTTATCGATACTGGGCAACTACGAGCAGTACTTC. The chain combines TRBV27 with TRBJ2-7; unclear D gene. Trimming took off 0 bases at V and 3 bases at J, with 12 bases between the two ends. Germline V gene lookup returns CDR1 MNHEY and CDR2 SMNVEV (reference sequence). The CDR3 loop spans 15 amino acids.

The chain combines TRBV11-2 with TRBJ2-5, with D possibly matching TRBD1 (6 bases). V dropped 1 base and J dropped 4 bases, with 7 bases sitting between them. The germline V gene encodes CDR1 SGHAT and CDR2 FQNNGV. This CDR3 is built from 13 residues. For the CDR3, the DNA is TGTGCCAGCAGCTTAGCAGGGGTAGAGACCCAGTACTTC. Translated: CASSLAGVETQYF. Looking up the rest from reference TRBV11-2 and TRBJ2-5 gives the full variable domain: EAGVAQSPRYKIIEKRQSVAFWCNPISGHATLYWYQQILGQGPKLLIQFQNNGVVDDSQLPKDRFSAERLKGVDSTLKIQPAKLEDSAVYLCASSLAGVETQYFGPGTRLLVL.

The chain employs TRBV5-8 and TRBJ2-3; D is possibly TRBD2 (6 bases). Germline-derived CDR1 and CDR2 are SGHTS and YDEGEE. Trimming left V 6 bases short and J 0 bases short, with 11 bases between. The CDR3 extends over 14 amino acids. DNA of the CDR3: TGTGCCAGCACTCTAGCGCCTAGCACAGATACGCAGTATTTT. Amino acids: CASTLAPSTDTQYF.

The V call is TRBV7-2, the J call TRBJ2-7; 7 bases map to TRBD2. Germline V gives CDR1 SGHTA, CDR2 FQGNSA. Trimming took 3 bases from V and 0 from J; bases not matched to a gene: 8. This CDR3 is built from 16 residues. The CDR3 reads CASSFPGRERSYEQYF. DNA of the CDR3: TGTGCCAGCAGCTTCCCGGGGCGGGAGCGCTCCTACGAGCAGTACTTC.

The chain combines TRBV5-1 with TRBJ2-7; TRBD2 matches 10 bases. Germline V gene sequence: CDR1 SGHRS, CDR2 YFSETQ. The V segment lost 0 bases and the J segment 5 bases; nucleotides outside the gene matches: 5. There are 15 residues in the CDR3. The CDR3 protein is CASSLALAGVHEQYF. The CDR3 DNA reads TGCGCCAGCAGCTTGGCCCTAGCGGGAGTCCACGAGCAGTACTTC.